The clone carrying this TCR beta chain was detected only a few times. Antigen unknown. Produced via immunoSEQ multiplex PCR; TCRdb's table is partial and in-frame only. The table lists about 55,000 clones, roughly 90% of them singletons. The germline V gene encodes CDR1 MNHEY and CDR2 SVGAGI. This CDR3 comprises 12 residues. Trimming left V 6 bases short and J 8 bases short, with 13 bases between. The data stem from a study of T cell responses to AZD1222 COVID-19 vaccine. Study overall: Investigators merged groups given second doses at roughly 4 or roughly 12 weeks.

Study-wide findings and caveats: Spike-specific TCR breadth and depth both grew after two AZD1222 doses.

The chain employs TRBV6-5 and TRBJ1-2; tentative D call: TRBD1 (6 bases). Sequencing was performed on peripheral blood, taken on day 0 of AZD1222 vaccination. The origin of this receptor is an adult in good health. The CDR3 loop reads CASRSTGTGYTF. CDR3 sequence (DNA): TGTGCCAGCAGGTCCACAGGGACCGGCTACACCTTC.